Listed below are T cell receptor beta chains from one sample, sequenced in a study of massively parallel sequencing of T cell beta chains. Using its own MiXCR run on the 5' RACE reads, TCRdb lists one record per CDR3 protein. The sample shows fewer than 4,500 distinct CDR3 sequences, 35% to 45% of them seen only once. What was sequenced was commercial RNA from peripheral blood pooled from many donors. The receptors here all came from a pool of human donors in good health; the sample was commercial RNA pooled from many donors. Each CDR3 is given with its conserved first and last residue. Fields, in order: V gene, J gene, clone size, D gene, CDR3 DNA, CDR3 protein. A D gene is named only where the DNA matches it firmly. Some rows mark clone size as missing; the rest say once, few, many or name a class of expanded clone.

V: TRBV29-1
J: TRBJ1-1
size: few
D: NA
DNA: TGCAGCGTAACAGGGACCACTGAAGCTTTCTTT
CDR3: CSVTGTTEAFF

V: TRBV20-1
J: TRBJ2-2
size: few
D: TRBD2
DNA: TGCAGTGCTAGAGATCGGGGGGGATCGAACACCGGGGAGCTGTTTTTT
CDR3: CSARDRGGSNTGELFF

V: TRBV28
J: TRBJ2-5
size: NA
D: NA
DNA: TGTGCCAGCAGGGACGGAGGGCTAGCAGAGACCCAGTACTTC
CDR3: CASRDGGLAETQYF

V: TRBV28
J: TRBJ2-7
size: NA
D: NA
DNA: TGTGCCAGCAGTTTATGGGTCTACGAGCAGTACTTC
CDR3: CASSLWVYEQYF

V: TRBV11-3
J: TRBJ2-5
size: NA
D: NA
DNA: TGTGCCAGCAGCTTAGTAGTCCTGGAGACCCAGTACTTC
CDR3: CASSLVVLETQYF

V: TRBV5-1
J: TRBJ1-1
size: NA
D: NA
DNA: TGCGCCAGCAGCCTGCAAGGGAACACTGAAGCTTTCTTT
CDR3: CASSLQGNTEAFF

V: TRBV20-1
J: TRBJ1-2
size: few
D: NA
DNA: TGCAGTGCTAGTCCCGTTGATAGGGGCTACACCTTC
CDR3: CSASPVDRGYTF

V: TRBV6-4
J: TRBJ1-5
size: NA
D: NA
DNA: TGTGCCAGCAGTGACGGACCGTGGAGCAATCAGCCCCAGCATTTT
CDR3: CASSDGPWSNQPQHF

V: TRBV10-3
J: TRBJ1-6
size: NA
D: NA
DNA: TGTGCCATCAGTGAGTTGGGGGAAAATTCATCCCTCCACTTT
CDR3: CAISELGENSSLHF

V: TRBV10-3
J: TRBJ1-1
size: NA
D: NA
DNA: TGTGCCATCAGTGAGGGGGCAGACAGATTGAACACTGAAGCTTTCTTT
CDR3: CAISEGADRLNTEAFF

V: TRBV7-7
J: TRBJ2-5
size: once
D: NA
DNA: TGTGCCCTCGACGGCGGACCCCAGTACTTC
CDR3: CALDGGPQYF

V: TRBV6-2/TRBV6-3
J: TRBJ2-3
size: few
D: NA
DNA: TGTGCCAGCAGTTACTTCGGCTTCACAGATACGCAGTATTTT
CDR3: CASSYFGFTDTQYF

V: TRBV27
J: TRBJ1-1
size: NA
D: NA
DNA: TGTGCCAGCACTGGAAGCACTGAAGCTTTCTTT
CDR3: CASTGSTEAFF

V: TRBV7-1
J: TRBJ2-1
size: NA
D: TRBD1
DNA: TGTGCCAGCAGCTCGGGACAGGGCTACGAGCAGTTCTTC
CDR3: CASSSGQGYEQFF

V: TRBV20-1
J: TRBJ2-7
size: NA
D: TRBD2
DNA: TGCAGTGCTAGAGAACCGGGACTAGCGCCCGAGCAGTACTTC
CDR3: CSAREPGLAPEQYF

V: TRBV4-2
J: TRBJ1-1
size: few
D: NA
DNA: TGTGCCAGCAGCCTGACAGGAATTCGGACTGAAGCTTTCTTT
CDR3: CASSLTGIRTEAFF

V: TRBV20-1
J: TRBJ2-7
size: NA
D: TRBD2
DNA: TGCAGTGCTCCCGGGACTAGCGACATCGAGCAGTACTTC
CDR3: CSAPGTSDIEQYF

V: TRBV5-1
J: TRBJ1-5
size: NA
D: NA
DNA: TGCGCCAGCAGCTCGACAGGCACAGATCAGCCCCAGCATTTT
CDR3: CASSSTGTDQPQHF

V: TRBV7-1
J: TRBJ2-5
size: NA
D: NA
DNA: TGTGCCAGCAGCTCCCCAGGGCTAGCGCAAGAGACCCAGTACTTC
CDR3: CASSSPGLAQETQYF

V: TRBV5-1
J: TRBJ2-7
size: NA
D: NA
DNA: TGCGCCAGCAGCTTGATAGTATGGTTCGGCGAGCAGTACTTC
CDR3: CASSLIVWFGEQYF

V: TRBV7-3
J: TRBJ2-3
size: NA
D: TRBD2
DNA: TGTGCCAGCAGCTTAATGGGGGGGAGGGCGCAGTATTTT
CDR3: CASSLMGGRAQYF

V: TRBV29-1
J: TRBJ1-4
size: medium-sized
D: NA
DNA: TGCAGCGTTGGTCGGGGGAATAATGAAAAACTGTTTTTT
CDR3: CSVGRGNNEKLFF

V: TRBV5-1
J: TRBJ2-3
size: NA
D: NA
DNA: TGCGCCAGCACGACGGGAAGGGGGACAGATACGCAGTATTTT
CDR3: CASTTGRGTDTQYF

V: TRBV14
J: TRBJ2-5
size: NA
D: NA
DNA: TGTGCCAGCAGCCCCCCTGCTAGGGGGGGAGAGACCCAGTACTTC
CDR3: CASSPPARGGETQYF

V: TRBV20-1
J: TRBJ1-6
size: few
D: NA
DNA: TGCAGTGCTAGAGATTGGGGGACCAGAGGGTCACCCCTCCACTTT
CDR3: CSARDWGTRGSPLHF

V: TRBV6-1
J: TRBJ1-2
size: NA
D: TRBD1
DNA: TGTGCCAGCAGTGGGCAGGGGGTCCATGGCTACACCTTC
CDR3: CASSGQGVHGYTF

V: TRBV6-2/TRBV6-3
J: TRBJ2-7
size: NA
D: TRBD1
DNA: TGTGCCAGCAGAACCACAGGGGGGAGAGAGCAGTACTTC
CDR3: CASRTTGGREQYF

V: TRBV6-2/TRBV6-3
J: TRBJ2-1
size: NA
D: NA
DNA: TGTGCCAGCAGTTACAGCGCGCTGGGCCACAATGAGCAGTTCTTC
CDR3: CASSYSALGHNEQFF

V: TRBV7-2
J: TRBJ1-1
size: few
D: TRBD1
DNA: TGTGCCAGCAGCACTAACAGGGGTAGAACTGAAGCTTTCTTT
CDR3: CASSTNRGRTEAFF

V: TRBV5-4
J: TRBJ2-3
size: few
D: NA
DNA: TGTGCCAGCAGTTTGGACAGCACAGATACGCAGTATTTT
CDR3: CASSLDSTDTQYF

V: TRBV29-1
J: TRBJ2-1
size: few
D: TRBD1
DNA: TGCAGCGCTATTCTGGGACAGGGTAATGAGCAGTTCTTC
CDR3: CSAILGQGNEQFF

V: TRBV5-6
J: TRBJ2-3
size: NA
D: NA
DNA: TGTGCCAGCAGCTTGACGCCAGATACGCAGTATTTT
CDR3: CASSLTPDTQYF

V: TRBV20-1
J: TRBJ2-7
size: few
D: NA
DNA: TGCAGTGCTAGAGAACCGGGTCCCTCCTACGAGCAGTACTTC
CDR3: CSAREPGPSYEQYF

V: TRBV18
J: TRBJ1-1
size: NA
D: NA
DNA: TGTGCCAGCTCACCACCGACAGGAAGGACTGAAGCTTTCTTT
CDR3: CASSPPTGRTEAFF

V: TRBV28
J: TRBJ2-7
size: NA
D: NA
DNA: TGTGCCAGCAGGTTAGGGGGTACCTACGAGCAGTACTTC
CDR3: CASRLGGTYEQYF

V: TRBV12-1
J: TRBJ2-3
size: NA
D: NA
DNA: TGTGCCAGCAGCTTTGGACTAGCGGGGGTCACAGATACGCAGTATTTT
CDR3: CASSFGLAGVTDTQYF

V: TRBV5-1
J: TRBJ2-1
size: NA
D: NA
DNA: TGCGCCAGCAGCTTGACCGGGGCCTACTACAATGAGCAGTTCTTC
CDR3: CASSLTGAYYNEQFF

V: TRBV7-2
J: TRBJ2-7
size: few
D: TRBD2
DNA: TGTGCCAGCAGCTTCGGCGGGGGGAAGAGGGAGCAGTACTTC
CDR3: CASSFGGGKREQYF

V: TRBV13
J: TRBJ2-1
size: NA
D: NA
DNA: TGTGCCAGCAGCCCCGACACTAAGGGAGATGAGCAGTTCTTC
CDR3: CASSPDTKGDEQFF

V: TRBV4-2
J: TRBJ2-7
size: NA
D: NA
DNA: TGTGCCAGCAGCCCCCCGACAGGCTCCTACGAGCAGTACTTC
CDR3: CASSPPTGSYEQYF

V: TRBV28
J: TRBJ1-2
size: few
D: NA
DNA: TGTGCCAGCACCGAGCAGGGGCTATATGGCTACACCTTC
CDR3: CASTEQGLYGYTF

V: TRBV4-1
J: TRBJ2-1
size: few
D: TRBD1
DNA: TGCGCCAGCAGCCGGCGACAGGGCCATGAGCAGTTCTTC
CDR3: CASSRRQGHEQFF

V: TRBV29-1
J: TRBJ2-5
size: medium-sized
D: NA
DNA: TGCAGCGTTGCACGAGGGCAAGAGACCCAGTACTTC
CDR3: CSVARGQETQYF